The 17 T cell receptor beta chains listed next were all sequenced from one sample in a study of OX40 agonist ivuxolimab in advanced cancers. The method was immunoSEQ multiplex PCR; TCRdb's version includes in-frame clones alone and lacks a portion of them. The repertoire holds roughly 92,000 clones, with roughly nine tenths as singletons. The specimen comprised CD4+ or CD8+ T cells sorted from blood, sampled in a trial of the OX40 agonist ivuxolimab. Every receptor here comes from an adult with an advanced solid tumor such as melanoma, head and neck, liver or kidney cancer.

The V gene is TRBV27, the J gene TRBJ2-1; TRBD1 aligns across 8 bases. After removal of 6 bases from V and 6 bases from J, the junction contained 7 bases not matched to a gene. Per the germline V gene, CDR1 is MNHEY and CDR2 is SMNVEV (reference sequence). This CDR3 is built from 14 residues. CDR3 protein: CASSPLQGGNEQFF. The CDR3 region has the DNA TGTGCCAGCAGCCCTCTACAGGGGGGCAATGAGCAGTTCTTC.

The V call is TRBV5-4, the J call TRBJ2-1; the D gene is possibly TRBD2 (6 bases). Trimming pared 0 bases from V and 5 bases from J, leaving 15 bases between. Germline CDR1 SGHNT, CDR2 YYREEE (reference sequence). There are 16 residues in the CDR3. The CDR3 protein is CASSLGRGKAHNEQFF. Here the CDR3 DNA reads TGTGCCAGCAGCTTGGGTCGCGGGAAGGCACACAATGAGCAGTTCTTC.

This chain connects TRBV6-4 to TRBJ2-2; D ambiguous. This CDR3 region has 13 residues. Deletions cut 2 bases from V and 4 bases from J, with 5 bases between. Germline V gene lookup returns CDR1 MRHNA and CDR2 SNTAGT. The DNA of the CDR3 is TGTGCCAGCAGTGACAGGAGCACCGGGGAGCTGTTTTTT. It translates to CASSDRSTGELFF.

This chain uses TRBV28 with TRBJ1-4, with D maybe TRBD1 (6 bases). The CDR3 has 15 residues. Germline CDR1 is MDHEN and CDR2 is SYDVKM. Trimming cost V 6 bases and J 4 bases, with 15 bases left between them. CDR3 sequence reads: CASRLSGQRNEKLFF. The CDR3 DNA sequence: TGTGCCAGCAGGCTCAGTGGACAGCGTAATGAAAAACTGTTTTTT.

CDR3 nucleotide sequence: TGTGCCAGCAGCATAGGGGTAGAGACCCAGTACTTC. Its protein product is CASSIGVETQYF. The gene calls are TRBV7-9 and TRBJ2-5; a possible D gene is TRBD1 (5 bases). In germline, CDR1 is SEHNR, CDR2 FQNEAQ (reference sequence). V gave up 5 bases and J gave up 4 bases, with 8 bases separating them. The CDR3 contains 12 residues.

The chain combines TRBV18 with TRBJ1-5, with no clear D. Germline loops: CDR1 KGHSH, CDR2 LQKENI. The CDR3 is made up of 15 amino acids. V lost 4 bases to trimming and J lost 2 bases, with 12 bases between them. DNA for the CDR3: TGTGCCAGCTCACGCGCGGACCGTCGCAATCAGCCCCAGCATTTT. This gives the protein CASSRADRRNQPQHF.

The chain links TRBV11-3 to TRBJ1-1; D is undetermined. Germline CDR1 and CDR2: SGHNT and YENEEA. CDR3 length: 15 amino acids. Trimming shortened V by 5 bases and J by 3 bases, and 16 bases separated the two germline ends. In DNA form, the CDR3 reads TGTGCCAGCAGCCCCCCCCCTTTAAGGCACACTGAAGCTTTCTTT. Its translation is CASSPPPLRHTEAFF. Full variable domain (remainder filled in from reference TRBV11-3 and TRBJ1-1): EAGVVQSPRYKIIEKKQPVAFWCNPISGHNTLYWYLQNLGQGPELLIRYENEEAVDDSQLPKDRFSAERLKGVDSTLKIQPAELGDSAVYLCASSPPPLRHTEAFFGQGTRLTVV.

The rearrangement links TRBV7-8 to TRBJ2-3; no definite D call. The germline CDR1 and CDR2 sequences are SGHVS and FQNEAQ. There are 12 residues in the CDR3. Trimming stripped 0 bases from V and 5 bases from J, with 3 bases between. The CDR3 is CASSLAVDTQYF. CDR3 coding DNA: TGTGCCAGCAGCTTAGCGGTAGATACGCAGTATTTT.

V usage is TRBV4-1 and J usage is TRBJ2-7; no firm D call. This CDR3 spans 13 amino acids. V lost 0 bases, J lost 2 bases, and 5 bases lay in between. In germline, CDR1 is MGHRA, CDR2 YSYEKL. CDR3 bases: TGCGCCAGCAGCCAAGAACAGACCTACGAGCAGTACTTC. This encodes CASSQEQTYEQYF.

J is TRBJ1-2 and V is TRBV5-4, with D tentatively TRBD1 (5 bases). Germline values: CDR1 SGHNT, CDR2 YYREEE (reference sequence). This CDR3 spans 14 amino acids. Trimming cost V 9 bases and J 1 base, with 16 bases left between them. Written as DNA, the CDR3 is TGTGCCACCTCTGGGAGGGGCCATAACTATGGCTACACCTTC. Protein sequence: CATSGRGHNYGYTF. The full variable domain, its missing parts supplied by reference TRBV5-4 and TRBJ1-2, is ETGVTQSPTHLIKTRGQQVTLRCSSQSGHNTVSWYQQALGQGPQFIFQYYREEENGRGNFPPRFSGLQFPNYSSELNVNALELDDSALYLCATSGRGHNYGYTFGSGTRLTVV.

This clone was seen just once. DNA for the CDR3: TGTGCCAGCAGCTTGGACAGGGTGGGGGAGCAGTACTTC. It codes for CASSLDRVGEQYF. The chain recombines TRBV7-9 with TRBJ2-7, with 8 bases fitting TRBD1. CDR1 SEHNR and CDR2 FQNEAQ come from the germline V gene (reference sequence). V was pared by 3 bases and J by 7 bases, with 5 bases of the junction left unmatched. The CDR3 runs to 13 residues.

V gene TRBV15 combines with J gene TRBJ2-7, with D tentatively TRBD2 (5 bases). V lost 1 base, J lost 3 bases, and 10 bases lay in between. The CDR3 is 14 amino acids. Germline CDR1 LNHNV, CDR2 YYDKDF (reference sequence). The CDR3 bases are TGTGCCACCAGCAGAGGAGGGCTGATCTACGAGCAGTACTTC. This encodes CATSRGGLIYEQYF.

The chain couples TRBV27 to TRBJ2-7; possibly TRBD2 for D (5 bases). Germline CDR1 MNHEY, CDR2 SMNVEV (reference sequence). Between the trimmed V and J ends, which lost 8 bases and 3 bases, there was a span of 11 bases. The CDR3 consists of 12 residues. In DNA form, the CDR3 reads TGTGCCAGCCGGGGTAACAGCTACGAGCAGTACTTC. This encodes CASRGNSYEQYF.

CDR3 amino acids: CAWSEMGQGYYEQYF. The CDR3 DNA reads TGTGCCTGGAGTGAGATGGGGCAGGGTTACTACGAGCAGTACTTC. The chain carries TRBV30 and TRBJ2-7; D is possibly TRBD1 (5 bases). Germline CDR1 GTSNPN, CDR2 SVGIG (reference sequence). V lost 1 base to trimming and J lost 3 bases, with 16 bases between them. CDR3 length: 15 residues.

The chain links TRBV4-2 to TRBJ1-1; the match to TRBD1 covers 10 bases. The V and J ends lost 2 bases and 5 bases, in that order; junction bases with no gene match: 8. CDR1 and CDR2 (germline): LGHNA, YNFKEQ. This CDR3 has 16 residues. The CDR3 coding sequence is TGTGCCAGCAGCCAAACTAGACAGGGGGCGGAGACTGAAGCTTTCTTT. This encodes CASSQTRQGAETEAFF.

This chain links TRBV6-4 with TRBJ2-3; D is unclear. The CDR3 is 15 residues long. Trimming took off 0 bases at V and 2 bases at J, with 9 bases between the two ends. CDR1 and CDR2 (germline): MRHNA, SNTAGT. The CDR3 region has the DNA TGTGCCAGCAGTGACTCTAGCAGATACACAGATACGCAGTATTTT. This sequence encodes CASSDSSRYTDTQYF.

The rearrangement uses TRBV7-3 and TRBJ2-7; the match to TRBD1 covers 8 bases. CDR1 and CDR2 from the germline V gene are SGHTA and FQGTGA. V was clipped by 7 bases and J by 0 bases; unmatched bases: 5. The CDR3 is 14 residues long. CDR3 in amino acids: CASNAQGGSYEQYF. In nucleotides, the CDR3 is TGTGCCAGCAACGCACAGGGGGGCTCCTACGAGCAGTACTTC.